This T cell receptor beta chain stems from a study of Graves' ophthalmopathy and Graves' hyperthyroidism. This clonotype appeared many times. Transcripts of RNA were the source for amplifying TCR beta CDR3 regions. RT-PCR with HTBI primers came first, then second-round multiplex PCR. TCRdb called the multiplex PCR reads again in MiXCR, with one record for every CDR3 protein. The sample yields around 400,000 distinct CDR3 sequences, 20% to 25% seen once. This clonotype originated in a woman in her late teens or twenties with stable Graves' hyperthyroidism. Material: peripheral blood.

CDR3 region: CASRPDRGAGANVLTF. CDR3 DNA sequence: TGTGCCAGCAGGCCCGACAGGGGGGCTGGGGCCAACGTCCTGACTTTC. V gene TRBV28 combines with J gene TRBJ2-6; 9 bases fit TRBD1. This CDR3 is built from 16 residues. Trimming took 6 bases from V and 2 from J; bases not matched to a gene: 5. Germline V gene data show CDR1 as MDHEN and CDR2 as SYDVKM.